Described below is a single T cell receptor (beta chain) sequence and its context. Antigen specificity is unknown. V lost 3 bases and J lost 4, with 12 bases in between. Germline-derived CDR1 and CDR2 are LNHDA and SQIVND (reference sequence). The CDR3 is made up of 14 amino acids. The data are from a study of cytomegalovirus exposure and HLA in healthy donors. With 60 Vbeta and 13 Jbeta primers, the PCR was carried out. Data came from immunoSEQ multiplex PCR; TCRdb stores just in-frame clones and leaves some out. The repertoire holds fewer than 250,000 clones, approximately 79% seen once, with 0.2% to 0.25% in the top ten. Overall study findings and caveats: The study recorded over 150 TCR beta chains that were cytomegalovirus-associated.

This clonotype was obtained from a girl under 10 years old in good health and CMV-seronegative. The sequenced sample consisted of PBMCs. The V call is TRBV19, the J call TRBJ1-2; D uncertain. CDR3 DNA sequence: TGTGCCAGTAGTATCCCTGTACAGAGCTATGGCTACACCTTC. As protein: CASSIPVQSYGYTF.